Listed here are 21 T cell receptor beta chains from one sample, sequenced in a study of blood T cell repertoires in COVID-19. Sequenced by immunoSEQ multiplex PCR; TCRdb stores in-frame clones only, minus some. The table shows 75,000 to 95,000 clones, with around 90% occurring only once. The sequenced sample was peripheral blood. These TCRs come from a man in his fifties with active COVID-19.

V gene TRBV15 combines with J gene TRBJ2-5, with D unresolved. The CDR3 has 16 residues. Germline CDR1 LNHNV, CDR2 YYDKDF (reference sequence). V lost 1 base to trimming and J lost 4 bases, with 16 bases between them. CDR3 nucleotide sequence: TGTGCCACCAGCAGAGGAGGCTCGAGAAAAATAGAGACCCAGTACTTC. It specifies CATSRGGSRKIETQYF.

The chain joins TRBV5-1 to TRBJ2-7; 8 positions agree with TRBD2. From germline, CDR1 is SGHRS and CDR2 YFSETQ. CDR3 length: 19 amino acids. The V and J ends lost 0 bases and 3 bases, in that order; junction bases with no gene match: 17. Here the CDR3 DNA reads TGCGCCAGCAGCTTGGCCCGGGGGGCGCTTGGCGGGAGGCGCTACGAGCAGTACTTC. Its translation: CASSLARGALGGRRYEQYF.

This rearrangement joins TRBV2 to TRBJ2-7; 7 bases are a match to TRBD2. Germline trimming cut 6 bases from V and 5 bases from J; bases unmatched to any gene: 10. CDR1 SNHLY and CDR2 FYNNEI come from the germline V gene. CDR3 length equals 14 residues. CDR3 nucleotide sequence: TGTGCCAGCAGCGGTGGCGGGAGTATGGACGAGCAGTACTTC. It translates to CASSGGGSMDEQYF.

This chain joins TRBV2 and TRBJ1-3, with 7 bases fitting TRBD1. The germline V gene has CDR1 SNHLY and CDR2 FYNNEI. Trimming removed 8 bases from V and 4 bases from J; junction bases left unmatched: 8. There are 14 residues in the CDR3. Written as DNA, the CDR3 is TGTGCCAGCTCGCCCAGGGGGTCGGGAAACACCATATATTTT. Amino acid sequence: CASSPRGSGNTIYF.

The rearrangement links TRBV7-9 to TRBJ1-5, with D possibly matching TRBD1 (6 bases). The length of the CDR3 is 15 residues. Trimming removed 1 base from V and 6 bases from J, with 13 bases in between. The germline gives CDR1 SEHNR, CDR2 FQNEAQ (reference sequence). The CDR3, as DNA: TGTGCCAGCAGCTTAGACAGGGCGTACGGTCAGCCCCAGCATTTT. It translates to CASSLDRAYGQPQHF.

This chain connects TRBV3-1 (or the pseudogene TRBV3-2) to TRBJ2-7; 10 bases match TRBD2. This CDR3 is 14 amino acids long. CDR1 is LGHDT, CDR2 YNNKEL, per germline (reference sequence). The junction had 7 bases not matched to a gene; V was cut back by 4 bases and J by 7 bases. CDR3 amino acids: CASSPAGGRGEQYF. DNA of the CDR3: TGTGCCAGCAGCCCAGCGGGAGGGCGCGGGGAGCAGTACTTC.

This clone was seen just once. V and J are TRBV19 and TRBJ2-1; 7 nucleotides line up with TRBD2. The CDR3 consists of 14 residues. Germline trimming cut 4 bases from V and 5 bases from J; bases unmatched to any gene: 5. Germline V gene data show CDR1 as LNHDA and CDR2 as SQIVND (reference sequence). CDR3 coding DNA: TGTGCCAGTAGTAAGAGTAGCGGGCACAATGAGCAGTTCTTC. Amino acid sequence: CASSKSSGHNEQFF.

The J gene is TRBJ2-3, the V gene TRBV5-4; D not certain. The V gene lost 0 bases and the J gene lost 0 bases, with 11 bases spanning the gap. CDR1 and CDR2 (germline): SGHNT, YYREEE (reference sequence). The CDR3 runs 16 residues. This CDR3 reads CASSLAESRSTDTQYF. The CDR3 DNA reads as TGTGCCAGCAGCTTGGCTGAGTCCCGGAGCACAGATACGCAGTATTTT.

This rearrangement joins TRBV18 to TRBJ2-1; 10 nucleotides align to TRBD2. Germline lookup yields CDR1 KGHSH and CDR2 LQKENI. The junction had 3 bases not matched to a gene; V was cut back by 5 bases and J by 5 bases. This CDR3 region has 14 residues. This chain's CDR3 is CASSLLAGDNEQFF. Written as DNA, the CDR3 is TGTGCCAGCTCATTGCTAGCGGGGGACAATGAGCAGTTCTTC.

The genes are TRBV2 and TRBJ2-2; the D gene is possibly TRBD1 (6 bases). The CDR3 extends over 14 amino acids. From germline, CDR1 is SNHLY and CDR2 FYNNEI. The V gene lost 5 bases and the J gene lost 4 bases, with 11 bases spanning the gap. The DNA of the CDR3 is TGTGCCAGCAGTTCCAGGGGCTCCACCGGGGAGCTGTTTTTT. It yields the protein CASSSRGSTGELFF.

V usage is TRBV5-1 and J usage is TRBJ2-5, with 10 bases that match TRBD2. J lost 2 bases, V lost 4 bases, and 11 bases had no gene match. From germline, CDR1 is SGHRS and CDR2 YFSETQ. The CDR3 length is 17 residues. The CDR3 spells CASSRGLAGDQQETQYF. As DNA, the CDR3 is TGCGCCAGCAGCCGGGGGCTAGCGGGAGACCAACAAGAGACCCAGTACTTC. The full variable domain, completed using reference TRBV5-1 and TRBJ2-5, is KAGVTQTPRYLIKTRGQQVTLSCSPISGHRSVSWYQQTPGQGLQFLFEYFSETQRNKGNFPGRFSGRQFSNSRSEMNVSTLELGDSALYLCASSRGLAGDQQETQYFGPGTRLLVL.

V gene TRBV11-2 combines with J gene TRBJ2-1; 15 bases agree with TRBD2. The V gene's germline CDR1 is SGHAT and CDR2 FQNNGV. The CDR3 is 24 amino acids. V lost 6 bases, J lost 5 bases, and 29 bases stayed unmatched. CDR3 region: CASSSVGTSGGSPSPHGPHNEQFF. The DNA of the CDR3 is TGTGCCAGCAGTTCCGTCGGGACTAGCGGGGGGTCACCGTCACCCCATGGTCCCCACAATGAGCAGTTCTTC. Supplemented by reference TRBV11-2 and TRBJ2-1, the full variable domain reads EAGVAQSPRYKIIEKRQSVAFWCNPISGHATLYWYQQILGQGPKLLIQFQNNGVVDDSQLPKDRFSAERLKGVDSTLKIQPAKLEDSAVYLCASSSVGTSGGSPSPHGPHNEQFFGPGTRLTVL.

CDR3: CASSEGGDREEKLFF. The CDR3 DNA sequence: TGCGCCAGCAGTGAGGGGGGGGACCGTGAAGAAAAACTGTTTTTT. V usage is TRBV10-2 and J usage is TRBJ1-4, with D maybe TRBD1 (5 bases). The V gene's germline CDR1 is WSHSY and CDR2 SAAADI. CDR3 length equals 15 residues. Trimming stripped 2 bases from V and 8 bases from J, with 15 bases between.

The chain recombines TRBV28 with TRBJ2-1; 8 nucleotides line up with TRBD2. The germline CDR1 and CDR2 sequences are MDHEN and SYDVKM. The V and J ends lost 1 base and 3 bases, in that order; junction bases with no gene match: 14. The CDR3 consists of 19 residues. The CDR3 protein is CASSLYFSGGAVYYNEQFF. CDR3 DNA: TGTGCCAGCAGTTTATATTTTTCCGGGGGGGCCGTCTACTACAATGAGCAGTTCTTC.

The rearrangement uses TRBV29-1 and TRBJ1-3; no clear D gene. Trimming left V 6 bases short and J 0 bases short, with 15 bases between. The V gene's germline CDR1 is SQVTM and CDR2 ANQGSEA. The CDR3 sequence is 15 residues long. DNA for the CDR3: TGCAGCGTAGCCGGTCACAGAAACTCTGGAAACACCATATATTTT. Its protein product is CSVAGHRNSGNTIYF.

The rearrangement links TRBV4-3 to TRBJ1-2; D call uncertain. There are 15 residues in the CDR3. V lost 0 bases, J lost 3 bases, and 11 bases lay in between. From germline, CDR1 is LGHNA and CDR2 YSLEER. The CDR3 loop reads CASSQEGTAYYGYTF. In nucleotides, the CDR3 is TGCGCCAGCAGCCAAGAAGGTACAGCCTACTATGGCTACACCTTC.

The rearrangement joins TRBV7-9 to TRBJ1-2; possibly TRBD1 for D (6 bases). Trimming shortened V by 2 bases and J by 6 bases, and 10 bases separated the two germline ends. Per germline, CDR1 SEHNR and CDR2 FQNEAQ (reference sequence). This CDR3 contains 13 residues. The CDR3 protein is CASSLQGIDGYTF. CDR3 coding DNA: TGTGCCAGCAGCTTACAGGGGATCGATGGCTACACCTTC. The full variable domain, in which reference TRBV7-9 and TRBJ1-2 provide the parts outside the CDR3, is DTGVSQNPRHKITKRGQNVTFRCDPISEHNRLYWYRQTLGQGPEFLTYFQNEAQLEKSRLLSDRFSAERPKGSFSTLEIQRTEQGDSAMYLCASSLQGIDGYTFGSGTRLTVV.

The genes are TRBV5-6 and TRBJ1-6, with D possibly TRBD1 on 5 matching bases. Germline values: CDR1 SGHDT, CDR2 YYEEEE. The CDR3 is made up of 14 amino acids. With 0 bases removed from V and 5 bases from J, the gap between germline ends came to 6 bases. This CDR3 reads CASSLVGDNSPLHF. The DNA for the CDR3 is TGTGCCAGCAGCTTGGTAGGGGATAATTCACCCCTCCACTTT.

J is TRBJ2-1 and V is TRBV15; 8 positions match TRBD2. Germline V lookup: CDR1 LNHNV, CDR2 YYDKDF (reference sequence). V was clipped by 5 bases and J by 3 bases; unmatched bases: 6. CDR3 length: 15 residues. In DNA, the CDR3 is TGTGCCACCAGCCTGTGGGGGACTAGCTACAATGAGCAGTTCTTC. Translated: CATSLWGTSYNEQFF.

The chain combines TRBV9 with TRBJ1-1; maybe TRBD1 (6 bases). The V gene's germline CDR1 is SGDLS and CDR2 YYNGEE. This CDR3 contains 17 residues. Between the trimmed V and J ends, which lost 0 bases and 4 bases, there was a span of 19 bases. This CDR3 is CASSVGRGGGQSTEAFF. CDR3 nucleotide sequence: TGTGCCAGCAGCGTAGGTAGGGGAGGGGGGCAATCCACTGAAGCTTTCTTT.

The rearrangement joins TRBV4-3 to TRBJ2-3; TRBD1 aligns across 8 bases. The CDR3 consists of 15 residues. V shed 2 bases, J shed 2 bases, and the junction held 3 bases outside the gene matches. The germline CDR1 and CDR2 sequences are LGHNA and YSLEER. CDR3: CASSQQGAHTDTQYF. Written as DNA, the CDR3 is TGCGCCAGCAGCCAACAGGGGGCTCACACAGATACGCAGTATTTT.